A selection of T cell receptor beta chains follows, all from one sample in a study of graft-versus-host responses after intestinal transplantation. Some clones are missing from TCRdb's copy, which holds only in-frame ones; the method was immunoSEQ multiplex PCR. The top ten clones hold 0.2% to 0.25% of a sample with 35,000 to 45,000 clones, 90% to 95% of them seen once. Antigens for these TCRs are unknown. Material: unstimulated CD8+ T cells sorted from spleen or lymph node cells, obtained before transplant. These receptor sequences come from a human donor who was the organ donor for an intestinal transplant. Both conserved end residues are part of each CDR3. The order of the fields is J gene, V gene, CDR3 protein.

J gene: TRBJ2-5
V gene: TRBV27
CDR3 protein: CASSLYPRETQYF

J gene: TRBJ1-1
V gene: TRBV2
CDR3 protein: CASSRRWVNTEAFF

J gene: TRBJ2-7
V gene: TRBV4-1
CDR3 protein: CASSHNGHPYEQYF

J gene: TRBJ2-7
V gene: TRBV18
CDR3 protein: CASSPPDRAEQYF

J gene: TRBJ2-7
V gene: TRBV19
CDR3 protein: CASSPNIAGNEQYF

J gene: TRBJ2-1
V gene: TRBV30
CDR3 protein: CAWSVVGGSYNEQFF

J gene: TRBJ1-5
V gene: TRBV28
CDR3 protein: CASRTGYSLSNQPQHF

J gene: TRBJ1-6
V gene: TRBV7-9
CDR3 protein: CASSLTGSAYNSPLHF

J gene: TRBJ2-3
V gene: TRBV5-4
CDR3 protein: CASSLGWDSTDTQYF

J gene: TRBJ1-1
V gene: TRBV18
CDR3 protein: CASSPLPGRRARTEAFF

J gene: TRBJ2-7
V gene: TRBV13
CDR3 protein: CASSLAGDEQYF

J gene: TRBJ1-1
V gene: TRBV6-5
CDR3 protein: CASSYSNTEAFF

J gene: TRBJ1-3
V gene: TRBV11-2
CDR3 protein: CASSPTGASPGNTIYF

J gene: TRBJ2-3
V gene: TRBV4-1
CDR3 protein: CASSRDPGTDTQYF

J gene: TRBJ1-1
V gene: TRBV5-1
CDR3 protein: CASSLTANTEAFF

J gene: TRBJ2-3
V gene: TRBV4-3
CDR3 protein: CASSRGGGLNGTDTQYF